These 24 T cell receptor beta chains were all obtained from the same sample, sequenced in a study of T cells in tuberculosis. Generated by immunoSEQ multiplex PCR, the TCRdb table keeps only in-frame clones and is missing some. The table includes about 25,000 clones, roughly nine tenths detected once. Input material: PBMCs. Receptor source: a donor aged 10-30 years with latent tuberculosis or without tuberculosis infection. Some clones in this sample may be carry-over from other donors' samples.

The chain is built from TRBV18 and TRBJ1-5; tentatively, D is TRBD1 (6 bases). Germline values: CDR1 KGHSH, CDR2 LQKENI. The CDR3 length is 13 residues. V gave up 5 bases and J gave up 8 bases, with 13 bases separating them. CDR3 DNA sequence: TGTGCCAGCTCATCGACAGGTTCAGAGCCCCAGCATTTT. It is translated as CASSSTGSEPQHF.

V usage is TRBV19 and J usage is TRBJ1-1, with TRBD1 identical over 7 bases. The CDR3 spans 14 residues. The V segment lost 3 bases and the J segment 5 bases; nucleotides outside the gene matches: 6. Germline CDR1 LNHDA, CDR2 SQIVND (reference sequence). CDR3: CASSIYPGGTEAFF. The CDR3 nucleotides read TGTGCCAGTAGTATTTATCCAGGGGGGACTGAAGCTTTCTTT.

This clone showed up just a few times. J is TRBJ2-6 and V is TRBV5-6; a possible D gene is TRBD1 (5 bases). From germline, CDR1 is SGHDT and CDR2 YYEEEE. This CDR3 contains 16 residues. V was shortened by 0 bases and J by 2 bases, with 9 bases between the two germline ends. The CDR3 nucleotides are TGTGCCAGCAGCTTGGCTGCAGGGACTGGGGCCAACGTCCTGACTTTC. Translated: CASSLAAGTGANVLTF.

V usage is TRBV27 and J usage is TRBJ1-1; D perhaps matches TRBD1 (6 bases). V dropped 6 bases and J dropped 8 bases, with 13 bases sitting between them. CDR3 length equals 12 residues. Germline V gives CDR1 MNHEY, CDR2 SMNVEV (reference sequence). DNA of the CDR3: TGTGCCAGCAGCTACCTTGGGACAGAAGCTTTCTTT. Translated, it gives CASSYLGTEAFF.

V gene TRBV19 combines with J gene TRBJ1-1; TRBD1 is a possible D gene (6 bases). Germline-derived CDR1 and CDR2 are LNHDA and SQIVND (reference sequence). The CDR3 is made up of 18 amino acids. V lost 5 bases to trimming and J lost 1 base, with 23 bases between them. CDR3 in DNA: TGTGCCAGTAGTCCCACAAGGGGGGGCTCGCTAGGGAACACTGAAGCTTTCTTT. Amino acid sequence: CASSPTRGGSLGNTEAFF.

The gene calls are TRBV5-1 and TRBJ2-7, with TRBD1 as a possible D gene (6 bases). The CDR3 covers 15 residues. The germline V gene has CDR1 SGHRS and CDR2 YFSETQ. V was trimmed by 2 bases and J by 0 bases, leaving 12 bases between them. CDR3 loop: CASSFSWTASYEQYF. CDR3 nucleotide sequence: TGCGCCAGCAGCTTCAGTTGGACAGCCTCCTACGAGCAGTACTTC.

This chain uses TRBV7-6 with TRBJ2-7, with 7 bases matching TRBD1. After removal of 4 bases from V and 6 bases from J, the junction contained 12 bases not matched to a gene. Germline V gene data show CDR1 as SGHVS and CDR2 as FNYEAQ. The CDR3 is 15 amino acids. CDR3 sequence (DNA): TGTGCCAGCAGCTCAATCCCAGGGGGAGAGTTCGAGCAGTACTTC. The encoded protein is CASSSIPGGEFEQYF.

V usage is TRBV30 and J usage is TRBJ1-3; 9 bases line up with TRBD1. Germline V lookup: CDR1 GTSNPN, CDR2 SVGIG (reference sequence). J lost 4 bases, V lost 3 bases, and 7 bases had no gene match. This CDR3 contains 15 residues. The CDR3 loop reads CAWSAQGARGNTIYF. In DNA form, the CDR3 reads TGTGCCTGGAGCGCACAGGGGGCGAGAGGAAACACCATATATTTT.

J is TRBJ1-1 and V is TRBV5-1; unclear D gene. CDR3 length: 13 residues. CDR1 is SGHRS, CDR2 YFSETQ, per germline. Trimming shortened V by 1 base and J by 2 bases, and 6 bases separated the two germline ends. CDR3 in amino acids: CASSLTGNTEAFF. CDR3 nucleotides: TGCGCCAGCAGCTTGACGGGAAACACTGAAGCTTTCTTT. The complete variable domain, with remaining parts taken from reference TRBV5-1 and TRBJ1-1, reads KAGVTQTPRYLIKTRGQQVTLSCSPISGHRSVSWYQQTPGQGLQFLFEYFSETQRNKGNFPGRFSGRQFSNSRSEMNVSTLELGDSALYLCASSLTGNTEAFFGQGTRLTVV.

The V call is TRBV12-5, the J call TRBJ2-7, with 13 bases matching TRBD2. There are 15 residues in the CDR3. Germline CDR1 and CDR2: LGHNT and FRNRAP. V was pared by 2 bases and J by 9 bases, with 7 bases of the junction left unmatched. This CDR3 is CASGLSLAGGLVQYF. CDR3 DNA sequence: TGTGCTAGTGGTTTGTCACTAGCGGGGGGGCTCGTGCAGTACTTC.

This rearrangement joins TRBV5-1 to TRBJ2-2; D gene unclear. V was pared by 4 bases and J by 5 bases, with 12 bases between. Germline V lookup: CDR1 SGHRS, CDR2 YFSETQ. CDR3 length: 14 amino acids. CDR3 protein: CASSPTTKTGELFF. The CDR3 DNA reads TGCGCCAGCAGCCCTACCACCAAGACCGGGGAGCTGTTTTTT.

The rearrangement joins TRBV30 to TRBJ1-3; D not certain. CDR3 length: 11 amino acids. The germline V gene encodes CDR1 GTSNPN and CDR2 SVGIG (reference sequence). The germline V and J ends were trimmed by 2 bases and 4 bases, with 3 bases remaining between them. The CDR3 DNA sequence: TGTGCCTGGAGTACAGGAAACACCATATATTTT. It is translated as CAWSTGNTIYF.

The chain couples TRBV15 to TRBJ1-2; 7 nucleotides match TRBD1. Trimming cost V 6 bases and J 5 bases; bases outside gene matches: 6. The CDR3 contains 13 residues. CDR1 is LNHNV and CDR2 is YYDKDF in the germline V gene (reference sequence). This chain's CDR3 is CATSEGDSYGYTF. The CDR3 bases are TGTGCCACCAGTGAGGGGGACAGTTATGGCTACACCTTC.

This clone was recorded only once. This sequence joins TRBV13 and TRBJ1-5, with TRBD1 matching 8 bases. V lost 4 bases and J lost 0; bases outside the gene matches: 2. CDR3 length: 15 residues. Germline loops: CDR1 PRHDT, CDR2 FYEKMQ (reference sequence). The CDR3 spells CASSYGTGSNQPQHF. Here the CDR3 DNA reads TGTGCCAGCAGCTACGGGACAGGTAGCAATCAGCCCCAGCATTTT.

This chain links TRBV7-2 with TRBJ2-1; no definite D call. V was cut by 5 bases and J by 7 bases, with 9 bases left in between. Per the germline V gene, CDR1 is SGHTA and CDR2 is FQGNSA. This CDR3 has 12 amino acids. The CDR3 region is CASSTYENEQFF. In nucleotides, the CDR3 is TGTGCCAGCAGCACCTATGAAAATGAGCAGTTCTTC.

The chain combines TRBV4-1 with TRBJ1-3; TRBD1 matches 10 bases. This CDR3 has 17 amino acids. Germline V lookup: CDR1 MGHRA, CDR2 YSYEKL. The J segment lost 7 bases and the V segment lost 4 bases, leaving 13 bases of the junction unmatched. CDR3 loop: CASSPLVRQGAGNTIYF. The CDR3 DNA reads TGCGCCAGCAGCCCCCTGGTGAGACAGGGGGCAGGGAACACCATATATTTT.

The chain couples TRBV28 to TRBJ1-2; D ambiguous. With 3 bases removed from V and 7 bases from J, the gap between germline ends came to 15 bases. This CDR3 comprises 14 residues. Germline V CDR1 and CDR2: MDHEN, SYDVKM. In nucleotides, the CDR3 is TGTGCCAGCAGTTTTCGGGGTGGCGGGCTTGGCTACACCTTC. Translating gives CASSFRGGGLGYTF.

The chain has TRBV5-1 and TRBJ2-5, with TRBD2 as a possible D gene (5 bases). This CDR3 is built from 14 residues. Germline V gene lookup returns CDR1 SGHRS and CDR2 YFSETQ. V was cut by 3 bases and J by 5 bases, with 14 bases left in between. The CDR3 sequence: CASSSSLAWETQYF. As DNA, the CDR3 is TGCGCCAGCAGCTCGTCCCTAGCATGGGAGACCCAGTACTTC.

The chain combines TRBV7-9 with TRBJ1-4; D gene uncertain. This CDR3 comprises 15 residues. V lost 4 bases and J lost 0, with 9 bases in between. Germline V gene data show CDR1 as SEHNR and CDR2 as FQNEAQ (reference sequence). CDR3 bases: TGTGCCAGCAGCTCGACGACAACAACTAATGAAAAACTGTTTTTT. It encodes CASSSTTTTNEKLFF.

The chain couples TRBV6-5 to TRBJ1-1; a possible D gene is TRBD1 (6 bases). CDR3 length equals 14 residues. With 8 bases removed from V and 4 bases from J, the gap between germline ends came to 17 bases. Germline V CDR1 and CDR2: MNHEY, SVGAGI. DNA of the CDR3: TGTGCCAGCGCAATACAGGGTAGGGGCACTGAAGCTTTCTTT. As protein: CASAIQGRGTEAFF.

The chain has TRBV25-1 and TRBJ1-2, with D perhaps TRBD1 (6 bases). Germline CDR1 is MGHDK and CDR2 is SYGVNS. V was trimmed by 3 bases and J by 3 bases, leaving 11 bases between them. The length of the CDR3 is 14 residues. The CDR3, as DNA: TGTGCCAGCAGTGAGAACAGGGACCACTATGGCTACACCTTC. It encodes CASSENRDHYGYTF.

The CDR3 protein is CASSHNRDRDTEAFF. The CDR3 DNA sequence: TGTGCCAGCAGCCATAACCGGGACAGAGACACTGAAGCTTTCTTT. The chain uses TRBV7-9 and TRBJ1-1; 7 nucleotides agree with TRBD1. CDR1 and CDR2 (germline): SEHNR, FQNEAQ (reference sequence). The V gene end was trimmed by 5 bases and the J gene end by 3 bases; junction bases not matched to a gene: 9. The CDR3 has 15 residues. Full variable domain (remainder filled in from reference TRBV7-9 and TRBJ1-1): DTGVSQNPRHKITKRGQNVTFRCDPISEHNRLYWYRQTLGQGPEFLTYFQNEAQLEKSRLLSDRFSAERPKGSFSTLEIQRTEQGDSAMYLCASSHNRDRDTEAFFGQGTRLTVV.

About this clone: The junction does not match germline at one end; this may be a read error. The rearrangement joins TRBV19 to TRBJ2-7; the D gene could be TRBD1 or TRBD2 (6 bases each). Germline V lookup: CDR1 LNHDA, CDR2 SQIVND (reference sequence). This CDR3 comprises 14 residues. Here the CDR3 DNA reads TGTGCCAGTAGGATAGGGGGACTCAGCCACGAGCAGTACTTC. This gives the protein CASRIGGLSHEQYF.

This chain uses TRBV5-1 with TRBJ1-4; no reliable D call. The germline V gene has CDR1 SGHRS and CDR2 YFSETQ. The CDR3 spans 15 residues. V lost 0 bases to trimming and J lost 5 bases, with 11 bases between them. DNA for the CDR3: TGCGCCAGCAGCTTGGACGCTAGTCCGAATGAAAAACTGTTTTTT. Its translation is CASSLDASPNEKLFF.